One sample yielded the 6 T cell receptor beta chains listed below, sequenced in a study of tumor-infiltrating lymphocytes in primary liver carcinoma. With around 500 ng total RNA as template and a constant-region primer, TCR beta cDNA was made. Slightly modified ARM-PCR, run as three nested multiplex PCR rounds, produced the TCR beta libraries. The two initial PCR rounds, roughly 9 cycles each, used TRBV1-TRBV30 forward and C-beta reverse primers. TCRdb re-called the multiplex PCR reads with MiXCR, one entry per CDR3 protein. The data hold 50,000 to 70,000 distinct CDR3 sequences, with 55% to 75% observed a single time. Extraction of RNA together with DNA used roughly 20-32 mg of unsorted bulk tissue. Input material: liver tumor tissue from sampling region 2. The subset denotes: tumor region T2, inferior pole. These receptors all come from a man aged 40-55 years with primary liver carcinoma and hepatitis B virus infection.

In its sample, this clonotype was seen many times. The rearrangement uses TRBV6-1 and TRBJ2-7, with D hard to call. Germline lookup yields CDR1 MNHNS and CDR2 SASEGT. V was pared by 3 bases and J by 4 bases, with 19 bases between. The length of the CDR3 is 16 residues. The CDR3 DNA follows: TGTGCCAGCAGTGACGTGGTACAGACCATAGAGTACGAGCAGTACTTC. Translation gives CASSDVVQTIEYEQYF.

Details on this clonotype: A read error may produce the germline difference seen at one junction end. The chain combines TRBV11-2 with TRBJ2-1, with 10 bases identical to TRBD1. Per germline, CDR1 SGHAT and CDR2 FQNNGV. This CDR3 spans 15 amino acids. CDR3 protein: CACSSGTGAKYVQFF. CDR3 nucleotide sequence: TGTGCCTGCAGCTCCGGGACAGGGGCTAAATATGTGCAGTTCTTC.

The sample holds many counts of this clonotype. This sequence joins TRBV4-2 and TRBJ2-7; possible D gene TRBD2, 6 bases. Trimming pared 0 bases from V and 7 bases from J, leaving 16 bases between. The CDR3 is 15 amino acids. In germline, CDR1 is LGHNA, CDR2 YNFKEQ. The DNA for the CDR3 is TGTGCCAGCAGCCAAGAGGGGCAGGGTGCGGGGGAGCAGTACTTC. Protein: CASSQEGQGAGEQYF.

As to this clonotype: The germline gene is not matched at one end of the junction; a read error may be the cause. This rearrangement joins TRBV11-2 to TRBJ2-1, with TRBD2 matching 8 bases. Germline assignment: CDR1 SGHAT and CDR2 FQNNGV. CDR3 length equals 16 residues. Written as DNA, the CDR3 is TGTGCCAGCAGCTTCCGCAGCGGGAGCGATTGGAATGAGCTGATCTTC. Residues: CASSFRSGSDWNELIF. The full variable domain, with the rest looked up from reference TRBV11-2 and TRBJ2-1, is EAGVAQSPRYKIIEKRQSVAFWCNPISGHATLYWYQQILGQGPKLLIQFQNNGVVDDSQLPKDRFSAERLKGVDSTLKIQPAKLEDSAVYLCASSFRSGSDWNELIFGPGTRLTVL.

The table lists this clonotype with a count of one. A read error is likely, as this CDR3 ends without the conserved phenylalanine or tryptophan. The chain carries TRBV11-2 and TRBJ1-1; D remains ambiguous. Germline V lookup: CDR1 SGHAT, CDR2 FQNNGV. This CDR3 has 13 amino acids. The CDR3 sequence is CSSSPPDTTEAFL. The CDR3 DNA reads TGTTCCAGCAGCCCTCCAGACACCACTGAAGCTTTCCTT.

A note on this clonotype: The junction departs from germline at one end; a sequencing error may be responsible. The chain couples TRBV6-5 to TRBJ2-2; D is perhaps TRBD2 (6 bases). CDR1 MNHEY and CDR2 SVGAGI come from the germline V gene. The CDR3 contains 15 residues. CDR3 nucleotide sequence: TGTGCCATCAGTTACGCAGTGGACGGCACGGGGGAACTGTTTTTT. It is translated as CAISYAVDGTGELFF.